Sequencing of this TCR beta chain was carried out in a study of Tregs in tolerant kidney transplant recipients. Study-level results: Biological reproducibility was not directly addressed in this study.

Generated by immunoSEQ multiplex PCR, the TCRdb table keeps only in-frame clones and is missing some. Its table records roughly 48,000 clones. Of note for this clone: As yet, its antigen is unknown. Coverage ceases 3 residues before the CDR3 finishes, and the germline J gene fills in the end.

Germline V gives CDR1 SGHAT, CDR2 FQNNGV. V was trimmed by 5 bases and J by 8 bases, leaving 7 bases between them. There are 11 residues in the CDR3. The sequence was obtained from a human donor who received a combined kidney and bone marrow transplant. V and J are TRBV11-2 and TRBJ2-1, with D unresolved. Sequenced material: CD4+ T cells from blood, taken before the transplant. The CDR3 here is CASSPGYEQFF. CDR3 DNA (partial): TGTGCCAGCAGCCCAGGATATGAG.